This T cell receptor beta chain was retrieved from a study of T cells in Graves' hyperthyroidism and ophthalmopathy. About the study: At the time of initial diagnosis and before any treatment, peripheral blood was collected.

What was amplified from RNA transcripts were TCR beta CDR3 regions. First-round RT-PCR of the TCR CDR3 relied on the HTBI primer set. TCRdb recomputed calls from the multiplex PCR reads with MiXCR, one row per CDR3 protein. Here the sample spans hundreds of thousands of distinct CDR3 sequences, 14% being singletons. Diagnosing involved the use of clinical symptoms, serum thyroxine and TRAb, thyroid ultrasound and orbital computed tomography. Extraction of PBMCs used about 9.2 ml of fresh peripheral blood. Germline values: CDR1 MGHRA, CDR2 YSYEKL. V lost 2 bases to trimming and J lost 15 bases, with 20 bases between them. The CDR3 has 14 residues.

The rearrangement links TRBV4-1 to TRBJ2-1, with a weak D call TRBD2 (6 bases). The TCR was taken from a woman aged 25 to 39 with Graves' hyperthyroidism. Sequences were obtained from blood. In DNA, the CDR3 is TGCGCCAGCAGCCAACTCCCTGATGGGGGGATAGGGTTCTTC. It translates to CASSQLPDGGIGFF.